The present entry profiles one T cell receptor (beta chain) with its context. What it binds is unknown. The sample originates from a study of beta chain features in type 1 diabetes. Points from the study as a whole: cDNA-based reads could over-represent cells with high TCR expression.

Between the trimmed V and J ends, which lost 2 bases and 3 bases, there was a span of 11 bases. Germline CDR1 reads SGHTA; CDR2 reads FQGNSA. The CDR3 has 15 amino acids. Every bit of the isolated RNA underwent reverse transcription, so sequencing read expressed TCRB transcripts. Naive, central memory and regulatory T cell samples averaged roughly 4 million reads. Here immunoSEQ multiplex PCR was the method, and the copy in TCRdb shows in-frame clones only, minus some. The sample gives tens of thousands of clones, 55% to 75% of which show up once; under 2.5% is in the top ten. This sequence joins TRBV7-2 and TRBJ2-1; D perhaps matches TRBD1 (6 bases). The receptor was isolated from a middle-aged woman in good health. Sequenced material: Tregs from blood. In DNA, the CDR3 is TGTGCCAGCAGCTTACCCACAGGGTTCTACAATGAGCAGTTCTTC. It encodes CASSLPTGFYNEQFF.